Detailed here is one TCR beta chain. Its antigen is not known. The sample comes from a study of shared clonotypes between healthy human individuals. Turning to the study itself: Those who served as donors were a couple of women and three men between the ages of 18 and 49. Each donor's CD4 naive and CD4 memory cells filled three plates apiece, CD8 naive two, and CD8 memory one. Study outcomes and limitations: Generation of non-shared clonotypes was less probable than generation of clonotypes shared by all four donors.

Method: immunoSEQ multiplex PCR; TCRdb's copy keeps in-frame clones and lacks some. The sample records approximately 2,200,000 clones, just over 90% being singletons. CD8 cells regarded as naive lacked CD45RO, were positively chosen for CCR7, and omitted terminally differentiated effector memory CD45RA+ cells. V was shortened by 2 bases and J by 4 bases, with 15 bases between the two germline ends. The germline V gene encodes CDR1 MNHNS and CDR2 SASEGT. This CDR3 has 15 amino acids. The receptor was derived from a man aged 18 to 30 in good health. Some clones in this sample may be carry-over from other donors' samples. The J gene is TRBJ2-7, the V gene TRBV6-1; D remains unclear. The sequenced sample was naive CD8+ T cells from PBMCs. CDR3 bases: TGTGCCAGCAGTGAATCCGGTAGGGCTTGGTACGAGCAGTACTTC. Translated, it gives CASSESGRAWYEQYF.